This T cell receptor (beta chain) was observed in a study of blood T cell repertoires in COVID-19. At the level of the study: Sources were T cells, B-cell-depleted T cells, or PBMCs; the material itself was cDNA or gDNA.

Trimming took off 0 bases at V and 1 base at J, with 9 bases between the two ends. CDR3 length: 15 amino acids. CDR1 is SGDLS and CDR2 is YYNGEE in the germline V gene. Generated by immunoSEQ multiplex PCR, the TCRdb table keeps only in-frame clones and is missing some. The data show some 350,000 clones, with 89% seen just once and approximately 3% held by the top ten. This chain uses TRBV9 with TRBJ2-3; possible D gene TRBD2, 6 bases. The clonotype originates from a woman aged 25 to 45 with COVID-19, enrolled during active disease. Source material: peripheral blood. CDR3 DNA sequence: TGTGCCAGCAGCGTAGGTGCTAGCGGCACAGATACGCAGTATTTT. It yields the protein CASSVGASGTDTQYF.